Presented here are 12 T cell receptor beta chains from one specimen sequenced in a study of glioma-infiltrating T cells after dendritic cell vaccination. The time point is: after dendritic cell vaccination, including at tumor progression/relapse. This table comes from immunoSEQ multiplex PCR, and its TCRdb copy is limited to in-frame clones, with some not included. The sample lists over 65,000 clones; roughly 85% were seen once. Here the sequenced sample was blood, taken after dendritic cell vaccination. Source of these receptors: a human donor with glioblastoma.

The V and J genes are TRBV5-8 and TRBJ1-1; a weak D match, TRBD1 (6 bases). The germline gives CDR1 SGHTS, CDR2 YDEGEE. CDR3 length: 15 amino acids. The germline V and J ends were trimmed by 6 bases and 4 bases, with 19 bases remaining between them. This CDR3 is CASIRRGAGGTEAFF. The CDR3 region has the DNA TGTGCCAGCATCCGACGGGGGGCTGGGGGCACTGAAGCTTTCTTT.

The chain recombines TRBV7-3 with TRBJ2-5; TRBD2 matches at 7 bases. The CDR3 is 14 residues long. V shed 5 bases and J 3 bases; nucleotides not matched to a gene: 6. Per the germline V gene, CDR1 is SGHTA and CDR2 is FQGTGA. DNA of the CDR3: TGTGCCAGCAGCATGCATGGGGGGGAAGAGACCCAGTACTTC. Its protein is CASSMHGGEETQYF.

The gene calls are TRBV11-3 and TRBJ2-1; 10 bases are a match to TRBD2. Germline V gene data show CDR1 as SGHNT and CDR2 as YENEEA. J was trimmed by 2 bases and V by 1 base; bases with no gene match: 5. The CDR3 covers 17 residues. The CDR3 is CASSLGAGGNAYNEQFF. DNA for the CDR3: TGTGCCAGCAGCTTAGGAGCGGGGGGGAACGCCTACAATGAGCAGTTCTTC.

This CDR3 reads CASSLEGGSRAGELFF. CDR3 nucleotide sequence: TGTGCCAGCAGCTTGGAGGGCGGGAGTAGGGCCGGGGAGCTGTTTTTT. The rearrangement links TRBV5-6 to TRBJ2-2; 7 bases fit TRBD2. The CDR3 consists of 16 residues. V dropped 0 bases and J dropped 6; count of bases not matched to a gene: 8. Germline CDR1 SGHDT, CDR2 YYEEEE. The whole variable domain, filled in from reference TRBV5-6 and TRBJ2-2, reads DAGVTQSPTHLIKTRGQQVTLRCSPKSGHDTVSWYQQALGQGPQFIFQYYEEEERQRGNFPDRFSGHQFPNYSSELNVNALLLGDSALYLCASSLEGGSRAGELFFGEGSRLTVL.

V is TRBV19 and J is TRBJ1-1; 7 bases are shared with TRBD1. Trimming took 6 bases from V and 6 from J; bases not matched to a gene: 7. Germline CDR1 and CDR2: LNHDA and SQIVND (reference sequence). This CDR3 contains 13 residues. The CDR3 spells CASRPTGAAEAFF. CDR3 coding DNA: TGTGCCAGTAGGCCTACAGGGGCCGCTGAAGCTTTCTTT.

The CDR3 coding sequence is TGCGCCAGCAGCCGGTTGATGGGGGAGGCTGAAGCTTTCTTT. Protein sequence: CASSRLMGEAEAFF. The chain joins TRBV4-1 to TRBJ1-1, with D maybe TRBD1 (5 bases). This CDR3 is built from 14 residues. The ends were cut back, 4 bases at V and 6 bases at J, with 15 bases in the middle. Germline-derived CDR1 and CDR2 are MGHRA and YSYEKL.

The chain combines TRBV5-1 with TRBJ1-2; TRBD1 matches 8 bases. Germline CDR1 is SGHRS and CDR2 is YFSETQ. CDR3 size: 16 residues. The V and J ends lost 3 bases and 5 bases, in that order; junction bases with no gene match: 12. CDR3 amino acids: CASSSDYPDRGYGYTF. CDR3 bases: TGCGCCAGCAGCTCGGATTACCCAGACAGGGGTTATGGCTACACCTTC.

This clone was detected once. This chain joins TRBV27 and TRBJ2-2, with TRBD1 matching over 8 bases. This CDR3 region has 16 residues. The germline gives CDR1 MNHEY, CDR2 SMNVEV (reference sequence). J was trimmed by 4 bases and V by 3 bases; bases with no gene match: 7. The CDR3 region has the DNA TGTGCCAGCAGTTTCTTGACAGGGGACCCCACCGGGGAGCTGTTTTTT. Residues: CASSFLTGDPTGELFF.

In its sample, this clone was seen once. Here the CDR3 DNA reads TGTGCCAGCAGTAGGGAGACAGGGGGACACTACGAGCAGTACTTC. Translation gives CASSRETGGHYEQYF. The V and J genes are TRBV6-5 and TRBJ2-7, with TRBD1 identical over 9 bases. CDR1 and CDR2 (germline): MNHEY, SVGAGI. V lost 5 bases and J lost 3; bases outside the gene matches: 8. This CDR3 spans 15 amino acids.

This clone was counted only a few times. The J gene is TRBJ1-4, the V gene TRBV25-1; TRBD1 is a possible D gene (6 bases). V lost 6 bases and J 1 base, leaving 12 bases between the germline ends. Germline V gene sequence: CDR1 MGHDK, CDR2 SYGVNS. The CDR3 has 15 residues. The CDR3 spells CASSETRGTNEKLFF. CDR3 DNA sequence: TGTGCCAGCAGCGAAACCAGGGGAACTAATGAAAAACTGTTTTTT. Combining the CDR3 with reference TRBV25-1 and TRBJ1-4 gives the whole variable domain EADIYQTPRYLVIGTGKKITLECSQTMGHDKMYWYQQDPGMELHLIHYSYGVNSTEKGDLSSESTVSRIRTEHFPLTLESARPSHTSQYLCASSETRGTNEKLFFGSGTQLSVL.

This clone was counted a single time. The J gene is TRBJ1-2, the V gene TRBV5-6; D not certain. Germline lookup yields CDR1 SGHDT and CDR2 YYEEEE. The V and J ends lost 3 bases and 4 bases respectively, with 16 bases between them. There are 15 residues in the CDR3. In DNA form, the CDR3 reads TGTGCCAGCAGCTCAATCTCCGGGGTGGGCTATGGCTACACCTTC. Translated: CASSSISGVGYGYTF.

This chain's CDR3 is CASSATSDSYEQYF. As DNA, the CDR3 is TGTGCCAGCAGCGCCACTAGCGACTCCTACGAGCAGTACTTC. V is TRBV5-4 and J is TRBJ2-7; the match to TRBD2 covers 7 bases. Germline CDR1 and CDR2: SGHNT and YYREEE (reference sequence). The CDR3 extends over 14 amino acids. Unmatched junction bases numbered 4, after V lost 4 bases and J lost 0 bases.